This TCR beta chain came from a study of blood T cells in healthy people across ages. From germline, CDR1 is LNHDA and CDR2 SQIVND (reference sequence). The V end was cut by 3 bases, the J end by 9 bases, with 15 bases between. The CDR3 spans 14 residues. Alongside a J-beta primer mix, a sample-barcoded 5' primer served in a second PCR lasting roughly 6 to 11 cycles. A template-switch adaptor with 12 random nucleotides tagged each cDNA molecule. Individual samples furnished no less than 3 million CDR3-containing paired-end reads apiece. Using its own MiXCR run on the 5' RACE reads, TCRdb lists one record per CDR3 protein. The top ten clones hold roughly 8% of a sample with 1.5 million to 2 million distinct CDR3 sequences, roughly 28% of them seen once.

The chain is built from TRBV19 and TRBJ2-1; D possibly matches TRBD1 or TRBD2 (5 bases each). This sequence originates from a woman under 40 in good health. Source material: blood. The CDR3 protein is CASSIRDQTGEQFF. The CDR3 nucleotides are TGTGCCAGTAGTATCCGGGACCAGACCGGTGAGCAGTTCTTC.